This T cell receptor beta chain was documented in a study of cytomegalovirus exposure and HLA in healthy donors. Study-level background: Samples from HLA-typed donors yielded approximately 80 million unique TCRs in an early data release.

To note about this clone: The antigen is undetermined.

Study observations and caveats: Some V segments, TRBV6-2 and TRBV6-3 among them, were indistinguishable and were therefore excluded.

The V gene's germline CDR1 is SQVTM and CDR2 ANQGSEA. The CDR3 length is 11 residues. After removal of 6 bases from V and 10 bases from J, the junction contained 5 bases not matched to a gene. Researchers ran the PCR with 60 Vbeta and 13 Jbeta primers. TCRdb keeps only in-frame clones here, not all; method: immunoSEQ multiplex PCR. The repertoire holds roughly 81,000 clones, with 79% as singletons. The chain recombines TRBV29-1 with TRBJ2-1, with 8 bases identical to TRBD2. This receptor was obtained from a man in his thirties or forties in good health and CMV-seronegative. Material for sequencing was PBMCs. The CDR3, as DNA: TGCAGCGTCGCACTAGCGGAAGAGCAGTTCTTC. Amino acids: CSVALAEEQFF.